Below are 28 T cell receptor beta chains sequenced from a single sample in a study of blood T cell repertoires in COVID-19. Profiled with immunoSEQ multiplex PCR; TCRdb holds only in-frame clones, not every one. The sample holds 200,000 to 300,000 clones, around 87% seen once. The sequenced material came from peripheral blood. The receptors come from a woman in her 50s with acute or convalescent COVID-19.

This chain uses TRBV24-1 with TRBJ1-3, with 8 positions matching TRBD1. CDR1 and CDR2 (germline): KGHDR, SFDVKD. The ends lost 4 bases at V and 4 bases at J; junction bases unmatched: 8. This CDR3 region has 16 residues. For the CDR3, the DNA is TGTGCCACCAGTGACTCGGGACAGGCATTAGGAAACACCATATATTTT. Translated, it gives CATSDSGQALGNTIYF.

The CDR3 spells CASSQGGVSGNTIYF. As DNA, the CDR3 is TGTGCCAGCAGCCAGGGGGGAGTCTCTGGAAACACCATATATTTT. The rearrangement joins TRBV3-1 (or the pseudogene TRBV3-2) to TRBJ1-3, with D possibly matching TRBD1 (5 bases). Germline CDR1 reads LGHDT; CDR2 reads YNNKEL (reference sequence). V lost 3 bases to trimming and J lost 0 bases, with 9 bases between them. CDR3 length: 15 residues.

This clone came up once. The rearrangement uses TRBV19 and TRBJ2-7, with TRBD1 matching 8 bases. The J segment lost 7 bases and the V segment lost 4 bases, leaving 12 bases of the junction unmatched. CDR3 length: 15 amino acids. Germline loops: CDR1 LNHDA, CDR2 SQIVND (reference sequence). CDR3 loop: CASSTVFGQGEEQYF. The DNA of the CDR3 is TGTGCCAGTAGTACCGTTTTTGGACAGGGTGAGGAGCAGTACTTC.

V and J are TRBV19 and TRBJ2-3; weak D call: TRBD2 (5 bases). This CDR3 is 15 amino acids long. The V gene's germline CDR1 is LNHDA and CDR2 SQIVND (reference sequence). V was shortened by 1 base and J by 5 bases, with 13 bases between the two germline ends. CDR3 region: CASSIGSSSQDTQYF. For the CDR3, the DNA is TGTGCCAGTAGTATAGGTTCTAGCAGCCAAGATACGCAGTATTTT.

The chain couples TRBV9 to TRBJ2-3; no clear D gene. The ends were cut back, 0 bases at V and 2 bases at J, with 10 bases in the middle. This CDR3 contains 15 residues. Germline CDR1 SGDLS, CDR2 YYNGEE. The CDR3 region is CASSVDYQITDTQYF. The CDR3, as DNA: TGTGCCAGCAGCGTAGACTACCAAATCACAGATACGCAGTATTTT.

This chain uses TRBV7-8 with TRBJ2-1; D perhaps matches TRBD2 (6 bases). Germline V gives CDR1 SGHVS, CDR2 FQNEAQ. This CDR3 has 16 residues. V was trimmed by 5 bases and J by 5 bases, leaving 19 bases between them. The CDR3 sequence is CASSQEARESDNEQFF. CDR3 sequence (DNA): TGTGCCAGCAGCCAGGAAGCACGGGAGTCCGACAATGAGCAGTTCTTC.

The chain couples TRBV5-1 to TRBJ1-4; 9 positions agree with TRBD1. The CDR3 has 16 residues. Unmatched junction bases numbered 7, after V lost 2 bases and J lost 5 bases. Germline V gene lookup returns CDR1 SGHRS and CDR2 YFSETQ. The CDR3 DNA is TGCGCCAGCAGCTTTTGGTCCGGGACAGGGAATGAAAAACTGTTTTTT. Amino acid sequence: CASSFWSGTGNEKLFF.

CDR3 residues: CASSAPGVYGYTF. The CDR3 nucleotides read TGTGCCAGCAGTGCACCGGGAGTCTATGGCTACACCTTC. The J gene is TRBJ1-2, the V gene TRBV25-1; D is uncertain. V dropped 4 bases and J dropped 4 bases, with 10 bases sitting between them. This CDR3 is built from 13 residues. Germline V CDR1 and CDR2: MGHDK, SYGVNS.

This chain connects TRBV10-3 to TRBJ2-7; 11 nucleotides line up with TRBD1. V trimming: 8 bases; J trimming: 0 bases; junction bases outside the gene matches: 6. CDR3 length: 15 residues. Germline lookup yields CDR1 ENHRY and CDR2 SYGVKD. The CDR3 DNA is TGTGCCATCGGGGGACAGGGGGGGAGCTCCTACGAGCAGTACTTC. Its protein product is CAIGGQGGSSYEQYF.

The gene calls are TRBV5-1 and TRBJ2-1; tentatively, D is TRBD2 (5 bases). The V end lost 3 bases, the J end lost 3 bases, and 10 bases lay between the germline ends. Germline assignment: CDR1 SGHRS and CDR2 YFSETQ. The CDR3 length is 14 residues. In nucleotides, the CDR3 is TGCGCCAGCAGCTCCCTGAGGGTCTACAATGAGCAGTTCTTC. It is translated as CASSSLRVYNEQFF.

This chain uses TRBV7-3 with TRBJ2-1, with 9 bases fitting TRBD2. This CDR3 has 15 amino acids. Per the germline V gene, CDR1 is SGHTA and CDR2 is FQGTGA. Germline trimming cut 5 bases from V and 3 bases from J; bases unmatched to any gene: 5. In nucleotides, the CDR3 is TGTGCCAGCAGCCCAGGTAGCGGGGGCTACAATGAGCAGTTCTTC. This gives the protein CASSPGSGGYNEQFF.

The chain carries TRBV7-8 and TRBJ2-3; D is uncertain. The CDR3 is made up of 13 amino acids. Per the germline V gene, CDR1 is SGHVS and CDR2 is FQNEAQ. Trimming removed 2 bases at V and 6 bases at J, with 9 bases between. The CDR3 is CASSLLGRDTQYF. In nucleotides, the CDR3 is TGTGCCAGCAGCTTATTGGGCCGCGATACGCAGTATTTT.

V gene TRBV4-2 combines with J gene TRBJ1-4, with 9 bases aligning to TRBD1. Germline-derived CDR1 and CDR2 are LGHNA and YNFKEQ. CDR3 length: 15 residues. V lost 0 bases to trimming and J lost 5 bases; unmatched junction nucleotides: 1. The CDR3: CASSQEGTGNEKLFF. In DNA, the CDR3 is TGTGCCAGCAGCCAAGAGGGGACAGGGAATGAAAAACTGTTTTTT.

The V gene is TRBV5-1, the J gene TRBJ1-6; 7 nucleotides match TRBD1. This CDR3 comprises 16 residues. CDR1 SGHRS and CDR2 YFSETQ come from the germline V gene. The V gene end was trimmed by 4 bases and the J gene end by 7 bases; junction bases not matched to a gene: 11. CDR3 in amino acids: CASSRSGTAQNSPLHF. In DNA, the CDR3 is TGCGCCAGCAGCCGGTCTGGGACAGCTCAAAATTCACCCCTCCACTTT.

The genes are TRBV28 and TRBJ2-7; no firm D call. This CDR3 has 12 residues. V shed 6 bases and J shed 3 bases, with 9 bases lying between them. CDR1 and CDR2 (germline): MDHEN, SYDVKM. The CDR3 DNA follows: TGTGCCAGCAGCACTTCATTCTACGAGCAGTACTTC. Translation gives CASSTSFYEQYF.

This chain joins TRBV9 and TRBJ1-2; D perhaps matches TRBD1 (5 bases). CDR1 is SGDLS and CDR2 is YYNGEE in the germline V gene. CDR3 size: 15 residues. V gave up 0 bases and J gave up 4 bases, with 13 bases separating them. CDR3 in DNA: TGTGCCAGCAGCGTAGTACCAGGGACTCTCTATGGCTACACCTTC. Translation gives CASSVVPGTLYGYTF.

Only a few counts were recorded for this clone. The CDR3 region has the DNA TGTGCCAGCAGCCAAGGTAGAGCTGAAGCTTTCTTT. Protein sequence: CASSQGRAEAFF. V usage is TRBV3-1 (or the pseudogene TRBV3-2) and J usage is TRBJ1-1; D unclear. The germline gives CDR1 LGHDT, CDR2 YNNKEL (reference sequence). The V end was cut by 1 base, the J end by 6 bases, with 6 bases between. The CDR3 is 12 residues long.

V is TRBV13 and J is TRBJ1-1; D gene uncertain. The V and J ends lost 6 bases and 1 base respectively, with 9 bases between them. Germline V gene lookup returns CDR1 PRHDT and CDR2 FYEKMQ (reference sequence). The CDR3 runs to 13 residues. Written as DNA, the CDR3 is TGTGCCAGCAGAAAAGCGGCGAACACTGAAGCTTTCTTT. Its protein is CASRKAANTEAFF.

As to this clone: This may come from a read error, since a much larger clone is one base off. V and J are TRBV7-9 and TRBJ2-7; 7 bases fit TRBD1. This CDR3 spans 14 amino acids. The germline CDR1 and CDR2 sequences are SEHNR and FQNEAQ (reference sequence). Unmatched junction bases numbered 4, after V lost 5 bases and J lost 0 bases. CDR3 DNA: TGTGCCAGCAGCCCAGGGGACAGCTCCTACGAGCAGTACTTC. This sequence encodes CASSPGDSSYEQYF.

The chain links TRBV28 to TRBJ2-4; D remains ambiguous. Per germline, CDR1 MDHEN and CDR2 SYDVKM. Trimming removed 7 bases from V and 3 bases from J, with 19 bases in between. The length of the CDR3 is 16 residues. The CDR3 loop reads CASTTSPAGGKNIQYF. The CDR3 DNA follows: TGTGCCAGCACTACTTCCCCCGCTGGCGGCAAAAACATTCAGTACTTC.

The J gene is TRBJ1-1, the V gene TRBV7-9; tentatively, D is TRBD1 (5 bases). V lost 5 bases, J lost 1 base, and 14 bases lay in between. The CDR3 covers 15 residues. Germline CDR1 SEHNR, CDR2 FQNEAQ (reference sequence). The CDR3 DNA reads as TGTGCCAGCAGCCTCTGGGGCAGGGCGAACACTGAAGCTTTCTTT. Amino acids: CASSLWGRANTEAFF.

The chain has TRBV6-4 and TRBJ1-5; 12 bases are a match to TRBD1. CDR1 and CDR2 from the germline V gene are MRHNA and SNTAGT. The CDR3 consists of 18 residues. J gave up 2 bases and V 6 bases, and 11 bases lay outside the gene matches. The CDR3, as DNA: TGTGCCAGCAGGCCCCGGGACAGGGGGCTTTTCGGCAATCAGCCCCAGCATTTT. This sequence encodes CASRPRDRGLFGNQPQHF.

The gene calls are TRBV19 and TRBJ2-5; no definite D call. Germline V gives CDR1 LNHDA, CDR2 SQIVND (reference sequence). The CDR3 is 15 residues long. V was shortened by 3 bases and J by 5 bases, with 16 bases between the two germline ends. The DNA for the CDR3 is TGTGCCAGTAGTATTGATCTTACGGAGTGGGAGACCCAGTACTTC. Its protein is CASSIDLTEWETQYF.

This chain joins TRBV4-1 and TRBJ1-5; 7 bases are shared with TRBD1. This CDR3 spans 14 amino acids. With V trimmed by 4 bases and J by 3 bases, 3 bases remained unmatched. Germline V gene sequence: CDR1 MGHRA, CDR2 YSYEKL. The CDR3 bases are TGCGCCAGCAGCCGGGACAGTACCAATCAGCCCCAGCATTTT. Protein: CASSRDSTNQPQHF.

The chain joins TRBV5-1 to TRBJ1-2; 7 bases are a match to TRBD1. Germline V gene sequence: CDR1 SGHRS, CDR2 YFSETQ. This CDR3 has 14 amino acids. Trimming cost V 2 bases and J 2 bases; bases outside gene matches: 3. CDR3 nucleotide sequence: TGCGCCAGCAGCTTCAACAGGGGAAACTATGGCTACACCTTC. Amino acids: CASSFNRGNYGYTF.

The rearrangement uses TRBV24-1 and TRBJ1-2; 7 bases align to TRBD1. The V gene's germline CDR1 is KGHDR and CDR2 SFDVKD. The CDR3 is made up of 15 amino acids. V lost 3 bases, J lost 4 bases, and 7 bases stayed unmatched. CDR3 sequence (DNA): TGTGCCACCAGTGATATACAGGGGCCCCTCTATGGCTACACCTTC. Its translation is CATSDIQGPLYGYTF.

The rearrangement joins TRBV15 to TRBJ1-1; 8 bases line up with TRBD1. Losses at the gene ends were 2 bases for V and 6 bases for J; bases not matched to a gene: 8. The CDR3 is made up of 15 amino acids. CDR1 and CDR2 from the germline V gene are LNHNV and YYDKDF (reference sequence). CDR3 in DNA: TGTGCCACCAGCAGATTAGAGACAGGGGTCGCTGAAGCTTTCTTT. Translating gives CATSRLETGVAEAFF.

The chain recombines TRBV5-4 with TRBJ2-7; weak D call: TRBD2 (6 bases). V lost 7 bases, J lost 2 bases, and 13 bases lay in between. The CDR3 loop spans 13 amino acids. CDR1 is SGHNT, CDR2 YYREEE, per germline (reference sequence). The CDR3 sequence: CASGLRETYEQYF. The CDR3 DNA reads TGTGCCAGCGGGCTTCGGGAGACCTACGAGCAGTACTTC.